Many counts were recorded for the clone carrying this T cell receptor (beta chain). What it binds is unknown. This record belongs to a study of T cells in Graves' hyperthyroidism and ophthalmopathy. The wider study: Peripheral blood was drawn at first diagnosis, prior to all treatment. Broader study findings: Blood shared most expanded thyroid clonotypes above 0.001.

A patient was excluded if there was uncontrolled infection, other autoimmune disease, pregnancy or lactation. Amplification yielded TCR beta CDR3 regions, with RNA transcripts as the source. The study used the HTBI primer set for a first-round RT-PCR of the TCR CDR3. MiXCR was run by TCRdb on the multiplex PCR reads, yielding one entry per CDR3 protein. This sample has about 420,000 distinct CDR3 sequences, with roughly an eighth found just once. V was pared by 6 bases and J by 6 bases, with 13 bases of the junction left unmatched. CDR1 is DFQATT and CDR2 is SNEGSKA in the germline V gene (reference sequence). This CDR3 is built from 15 residues.

The rearrangement joins TRBV20-1 to TRBJ1-4, with TRBD1 matching over 7 bases. The source of this sequence is a woman in her late teens or twenties with Graves' hyperthyroidism. Sequenced material: blood. The CDR3 is CSAPGTATGHEKLFF. CDR3 nucleotides: TGCAGTGCCCCAGGGACAGCTACTGGGCATGAAAAACTGTTTTTT.